Listed below are T cell receptor beta chains from one sample, sequenced in a study of T-cell reconstitution after alpha-beta-depleted transplantation in children. One entry per CDR3 protein, called by TCRdb with MiXCR from the PCR reads. The table records some 400,000 distinct CDR3 sequences, 20% of them present only once. Here the sequenced sample was PBMCs from the stem cell graft donor, taken from the stem cell graft. All receptors come from a human donor who donated a stem cell graft to a child with acute myeloid leukemia. Both conserved end residues are part of each CDR3. Each record gives: D gene, V gene, J gene, clone size, CDR3 protein, CDR3 DNA. A D gene is named only where the DNA matches it firmly. For some rows the clone size is stated as once, few or many, or as a class when expanded; others skip it.

TRBD1,TRBV10-3,TRBJ2-1,-,CAITGTGDNEQFF,TGTGCCATCACCGGGACAGGGGACAATGAGCAGTTCTTC
-,TRBV12-3/TRBV12-4,TRBJ2-4,few,CASSPRGFGIQYF,TGTGCCAGCAGCCCTCGGGGATTTGGCATTCAGTACTTC
-,TRBV6-5,TRBJ1-6,few,CASRQTNSPLHF,TGTGCCAGCAGACAGACGAATTCACCCCTCCACTTT
TRBD1,TRBV5-1,TRBJ1-3,few,CASSLEAQGGINGNTIYF,TGCGCCAGCAGCTTGGAGGCGCAGGGGGGAATTAATGGAAACACCATATATTTT
-,TRBV5-1,TRBJ1-5,few,CASSVDSYSNQPQHF,TGCGCCAGCAGTGTCGACAGCTATAGCAATCAGCCCCAGCATTTT
-,TRBV7-7,TRBJ2-5,-,CASSLGGVGETQYF,TGTGCCAGCAGCTTAGGGGGTGTTGGGGAGACCCAGTACTTC
TRBD1,TRBV12-3/TRBV12-4,TRBJ1-3,few,CASRRQGSGNTIYF,TGTGCCAGCAGACGACAGGGTTCTGGAAACACCATATATTTT
TRBD1,TRBV24-1,TRBJ2-2,many,CATRQGRGTGELFF,TGTGCCACTAGACAGGGGAGAGGGACCGGGGAGCTGTTTTTT
-,TRBV29-1,TRBJ2-7,few,CSVDVGPRDEQYF,TGCAGCGTTGACGTTGGGCCCCGGGACGAGCAGTACTTC
-,TRBV6-5,TRBJ1-5,-,CASSYSTRNDQPQHF,TGTGCCAGCAGTTACTCGACCAGAAACGACCAGCCCCAGCATTTT
-,TRBV6-2/TRBV6-3,TRBJ2-7,-,CASSYPGSSYEQYF,TGTGCCAGCAGTTACCCAGGGAGCTCCTACGAGCAGTACTTC
TRBD2,TRBV20-1,TRBJ2-1,-,CSAGVAGEKNEQFF,TGCAGTGCTGGCGTAGCGGGAGAAAAAAATGAGCAGTTCTTC
-,TRBV12-3/TRBV12-4,TRBJ1-5,-,CASSLGLPGNQPQHF,TGTGCCAGCAGTTTAGGGCTACCGGGCAATCAGCCCCAGCATTTT
TRBD2,TRBV29-1,TRBJ2-7,-,CRSRTSDYEQYF,TGCAGAAGCCGGACTAGCGACTACGAGCAGTACTTC
-,TRBV5-1,TRBJ2-2,few,CASSLDKIGELFF,TGCGCCAGCAGCTTGGACAAAATCGGGGAGCTGTTTTTT
-,TRBV12-3/TRBV12-4,TRBJ1-1,-,CASSLGGTLTEAFF,TGTGCCAGCAGTTTAGGCGGGACACTCACTGAAGCTTTCTTT
-,TRBV20-1,TRBJ2-1,-,CSARPQGNLYNEQFF,TGCAGTGCTCGCCCCCAAGGCAACCTTTACAATGAGCAGTTCTTC
-,TRBV5-1,TRBJ1-2,-,CASSPAGFNYGYTF,TGCGCCAGCAGCCCCGCAGGATTTAACTATGGCTACACCTTC
-,TRBV29-1,TRBJ2-1,few,CSGRAGLYNEQFF,TGCAGCGGTAGGGCCGGTTTGTACAATGAGCAGTTCTTC
-,TRBV5-5,TRBJ2-7,-,CASSRTLESYEQYF,TGTGCCAGCAGCCGAACCCTGGAGTCCTACGAGCAGTACTTC
-,TRBV20-1,TRBJ2-7,many,CSARSFGEQYF,TGCAGTGCTAGGAGTTTCGGCGAGCAGTACTTC
-,TRBV29-1,TRBJ2-7,-,CSVESSQDSSYEQYF,TGCAGCGTTGAAAGTTCGCAGGACAGCTCCTACGAGCAGTACTTC
-,TRBV12-3/TRBV12-4,TRBJ2-3,-,CASSSLGGGVTPPDTQYF,TGTGCCAGCAGTAGTTTGGGCGGAGGAGTAACCCCTCCGGATACGCAGTATTTT
-,TRBV20-1,TRBJ1-5,many,CSARTMEGKGNQPQHF,TGCAGTGCTAGAACCATGGAGGGTAAGGGCAATCAGCCCCAGCATTTT
-,TRBV10-1,TRBJ2-7,many,CASSEVGAMPYEQYF,TGCGCCAGCAGTGAAGTGGGAGCGATGCCCTACGAGCAGTACTTC
TRBD2,TRBV27,TRBJ2-1,few,CASRRLAELNEQFF,TGTGCCAGCAGGCGACTAGCGGAATTGAATGAGCAGTTCTTC
TRBD2,TRBV4-1,TRBJ2-3,-,CASSQESGRALDTQYF,TGCGCCAGCAGCCAAGAGAGCGGGAGGGCCCTAGATACGCAGTATTTT
TRBD2,TRBV12-3/TRBV12-4,TRBJ2-3,many,CASSPGGVVTDTQYF,TGTGCCAGCAGCCCCGGGGGGGTAGTAACAGATACGCAGTATTTT
TRBD2,TRBV4-1,TRBJ2-2,few,CASSLGLAGADTGELFF,TGCGCCAGCAGCCTGGGACTAGCGGGAGCCGACACCGGGGAGCTGTTTTTT
-,TRBV6-5,TRBJ2-7,few,CASSYVVSRSSYEQYF,TGTGCCAGCAGTTACGTCGTCTCAAGGAGCTCCTACGAGCAGTACTTC
TRBD2,TRBV28,TRBJ2-1,once,CASSSFSGRSYNEQFF,TGTGCCAGCAGCTCCTTTAGCGGGAGGTCCTACAATGAGCAGTTCTTC
-,TRBV7-2,TRBJ2-3,-,CASRIGLASSTDTQYF,TGTGCCAGCCGCATTGGGCTAGCGTCTAGCACAGATACGCAGTATTTT
TRBD1,TRBV20-1,TRBJ2-1,-,CSASTPGGAYNEQFF,TGCAGTGCTAGTACTCCAGGGGGCGCCTACAATGAGCAGTTCTTC
-,TRBV29-1,TRBJ2-7,many,CSVRERGSYEQYF,TGCAGCGTTCGTGAAAGGGGGTCCTACGAGCAGTACTTC
TRBD2,TRBV12-3/TRBV12-4,TRBJ2-7,few,CASSPLAVGRYEQYF,TGTGCCAGCAGCCCTCTAGCGGTCGGACGTTACGAGCAGTACTTC
-,TRBV20-1,TRBJ1-2,-,CSARGQADGYTF,TGCAGTGCTAGGGGTCAGGCCGATGGCTACACCTTC
-,TRBV2,TRBJ2-7,-,CASRVGGGYEQYF,TGTGCCAGCAGAGTTGGTGGAGGCTACGAGCAGTACTTC
TRBD2,TRBV27,TRBJ2-5,few,CASSFGTSGRGETQYF,TGTGCCAGCAGTTTTGGGACTAGCGGGAGAGGGGAGACCCAGTACTTC
TRBD1,TRBV12-3/TRBV12-4,TRBJ2-7,-,CASSSDRDRAYEQYF,TGTGCCAGCAGTTCCGACCGGGACAGAGCCTACGAGCAGTACTTC
TRBD2,TRBV7-9,TRBJ2-1,few,CASRPAGDEQFF,TGTGCCAGCAGGCCAGCGGGAGATGAGCAGTTCTTC
TRBD2,TRBV6-1,TRBJ2-1,few,CASTPPGLAGIEQFF,TGTGCCAGCACGCCACCGGGACTAGCGGGAATCGAGCAGTTCTTC
-,TRBV12-3/TRBV12-4,TRBJ2-7,many,CASGTGAYEQYF,TGTGCCAGCGGGACTGGGGCCTACGAGCAGTACTTC
TRBD2,TRBV20-1,TRBJ2-1,-,CSASGTSVYNEQFF,TGCAGTGCTAGCGGGACTAGCGTCTACAATGAGCAGTTCTTC
-,TRBV5-1,TRBJ2-1,-,CASSLNPGSNEQFF,TGCGCCAGCAGCTTGAATCCAGGCTCCAATGAGCAGTTCTTC
-,TRBV4-1,TRBJ2-4,few,CASSQVPGVAKNIQYF,TGCGCCAGCAGCCAAGTCCCGGGTGTAGCCAAAAACATTCAGTACTTC
TRBD1,TRBV27,TRBJ2-7,once,CASSPIGQGGEQYF,TGTGCCAGCAGCCCGATTGGACAGGGCGGCGAGCAGTACTTC
TRBD2,TRBV12-5,TRBJ2-1,few,CASGFPLAGVINEQFF,TGTGCTAGTGGTTTCCCCCTAGCGGGAGTCATCAATGAGCAGTTCTTC
-,TRBV12-3/TRBV12-4,TRBJ2-5,many,CASSLAVSSETQYF,TGTGCCAGCAGTTTAGCTGTGAGTTCCGAGACCCAGTACTTC
-,TRBV12-3/TRBV12-4,TRBJ2-3,many,CASSPRSGRTDTQYF,TGTGCCAGCAGCCCTCGTAGCGGACGCACAGATACGCAGTATTTT
TRBD2,TRBV12-3/TRBV12-4,TRBJ2-1,-,CASSWGLAGGPRYYEQFF,TGTGCCAGCAGTTGGGGACTAGCGGGAGGGCCTAGGTACTATGAGCAGTTCTTC
-,TRBV29-1,TRBJ2-7,-,CSVAQGYYEQYF,TGCAGCGTAGCACAGGGCTACTACGAGCAGTACTTC
TRBD1,TRBV27,TRBJ2-7,few,CASSGTGGVSYEQYF,TGTGCCAGCAGCGGGACAGGGGGTGTCTCCTACGAGCAGTACTTC
-,TRBV6-1,TRBJ1-6,-,CASRTNSPLHF,TGTGCCAGCAGGACAAACTCACCCCTCCACTTT
-,TRBV4-3,TRBJ2-2,few,CASSHLGGRNTGELFF,TGCGCCAGCAGCCATCTTGGTGGGAGAAACACCGGGGAGCTGTTTTTT
-,TRBV6-5,TRBJ2-7,-,CASSYGQPPYEQYF,TGTGCCAGCAGTTACGGGCAACCACCCTACGAGCAGTACTTC
-,TRBV11-1,TRBJ2-1,many,CASSNSGYNEQFF,TGTGCCAGCTCCAACTCAGGCTACAATGAGCAGTTCTTC
-,TRBV13,TRBJ2-7,-,CASSSGAGPSQEQYF,TGTGCCAGCAGCTCGGGAGCGGGCCCGTCTCAGGAGCAGTACTTC
-,TRBV20-1,TRBJ2-7,-,CSARDREAAIDEQYF,TGCAGTGCTAGAGATCGAGAGGCTGCAATTGACGAGCAGTACTTC
TRBD2,TRBV20-1,TRBJ2-3,-,CSASVTSGRWADTQYF,TGCAGTGCTAGTGTGACTAGCGGGAGGTGGGCAGATACGCAGTATTTT
-,TRBV27,TRBJ1-1,many,CASSVNLNTEAFF,TGTGCCAGCAGTGTAAATCTGAACACTGAAGCTTTCTTT